The 7 T cell receptor beta chains reported below all come from one sample, sequenced in a study of blood T cell repertoires in COVID-19. Generated by immunoSEQ multiplex PCR, the TCRdb table keeps only in-frame clones and is missing some. The repertoire holds just over 95,000 clones, with approximately 82% as singletons. The sequenced sample consisted of peripheral blood. These receptors all come from a man aged 60-69 years with acute or convalescent COVID-19.

This clone was seen only once. The chain couples TRBV30 to TRBJ1-2, with D perhaps TRBD1 (5 bases). Trimming removed 3 bases at V and 5 bases at J, with 10 bases between. The CDR3 sequence is 12 residues long. The germline gives CDR1 GTSNPN, CDR2 SVGIG (reference sequence). CDR3 residues: CAWSADSYGYTF. DNA for the CDR3: TGTGCCTGGAGCGCAGACAGTTATGGCTACACCTTC.

The V and J genes are TRBV7-8 and TRBJ2-7; weak D call: TRBD2 (7 bases). The length of the CDR3 is 14 residues. The V end lost 3 bases, the J end lost 2 bases, and 11 bases lay between the germline ends. Germline V CDR1 and CDR2: SGHVS, FQNEAQ. The CDR3 DNA reads TGTGCCAGCAGCTTCCCGGGGGGCGCCTACGAGCAGTACGTC. Translating it yields CASSFPGGAYEQYV.

V is TRBV6-5 and J is TRBJ1-6; D unclear. CDR1 is MNHEY and CDR2 is SVGAGI in the germline V gene. The CDR3 sequence is 15 residues long. The germline V and J ends were trimmed by 2 bases and 10 bases, with 15 bases remaining between them. CDR3 coding DNA: TGTGCCAGCAGTTACGTTCGTGGAGGCGACTCACCCCTCCACTTT. Its protein product is CASSYVRGGDSPLHF.

This chain links TRBV6-1 with TRBJ1-6, with unresolved D. The CDR3 totals 14 residues. From germline, CDR1 is MNHNS and CDR2 SASEGT. Trimming cost V 1 base and J 5 bases, with 6 bases left between them. The CDR3 region has the DNA TGTGCCAGCAGTGAAGGAGTCAATAATTCACCCCTCCACTTT. It specifies CASSEGVNNSPLHF.

This clone has a handful of counts. The CDR3 loop is CASSPQTGGHTF. CDR3 sequence (DNA): TGTGCCAGCAGCCCCCAGACAGGGGGTCACACCTTC. V is TRBV3-1 (or the pseudogene TRBV3-2) and J is TRBJ1-2, with 9 bases lining up with TRBD1. Unmatched junction bases numbered 6, after V lost 4 bases and J lost 12 bases. Germline CDR1 LGHDT, CDR2 YNNKEL (reference sequence). The CDR3 sequence is 12 residues long.

V is TRBV5-5 and J is TRBJ2-7; the D is unclear. The CDR3 loop spans 13 amino acids. V lost 0 bases and J 9 bases, leaving 13 bases between the germline ends. Germline V gene sequence: CDR1 SGHKS, CDR2 YYEKEE (reference sequence). CDR3 sequence (DNA): TGTGCCAGCAGCTTGGCCGCCAGTCGATCGCAGTACTTC. Its protein product is CASSLAASRSQYF.

This chain uses TRBV5-6 with TRBJ1-1; D not certain. CDR1 and CDR2 (germline): SGHDT, YYEEEE. V shed 4 bases and J shed 7 bases, with 17 bases lying between them. This CDR3 is 14 amino acids long. Here the CDR3 DNA reads TGTGCCAGCAGCGCTTACGGGAATGGCGGTGAAGCTTTCTTT. Its protein is CASSAYGNGGEAFF.